One T cell receptor (beta chain) is described in this entry. Its antigen is not identified. The sample comes from a study of graft-versus-host responses after intestinal transplantation. The length of the CDR3 is 14 residues. CDR1 SGHTA and CDR2 FQGNSA come from the germline V gene. Trimming at V came to 5 bases and at J to 1 base, leaving 2 bases not matched to a gene. The study, taken as a whole, reports: Among recipient marrow samples, GvH clones were found; some appeared first in ileum or blood.

Libraries were prepared by immunoSEQ multiplex PCR; TCRdb keeps only in-frame clonotypes and omits some of them. There are 130,000 to 150,000 clones in the sample; roughly 91% occur only once, and roughly 0.19% lies in the top ten. The TCR comes from a human donor who received an intestinal transplant. This specimen was unstimulated CD4+ T cells sorted from spleen or lymph node cells, taken before intestinal transplant. The chain joins TRBV7-2 to TRBJ1-1; 9 bases align to TRBD1. The CDR3 region has the DNA TGTGCCAGCAGCCCGACAGGGGGGAACACTGAAGCTTTCTTT. It translates to CASSPTGGNTEAFF.